This TCR beta chain originates from a study of shared clonotypes between healthy human individuals. Turning to the study itself: Each donor contributed plates that comprised three CD4 naive, three CD4 memory, two CD8 naive and one CD8 memory.

Study results and caveats: Rarefaction demonstrated incomplete sorted-subset sequencing despite large depth.

V was trimmed by 6 bases and J by 0 bases, leaving 21 bases between them. CDR3 length: 16 residues. Germline lookup yields CDR1 SQVTM and CDR2 ANQGSEA. Genomic DNA per cell subset filled all wells of several immunoSEQ plates. Per sorted-subset replicate PCR, input was approximately 0.2 ug DNA, representing roughly 29,000 T cell genomes. Some clones are missing from TCRdb's copy, which holds only in-frame ones; the method was immunoSEQ multiplex PCR. This table holds around 2.1 million clones, roughly 91% found once. This clone was counted a single time. Its matching antigen is unknown. Naive-designated CD8 cells lacked CD45RO, were positively enriched for CCR7, and omitted terminally differentiated effector memory CD45RA+ cells.

Sequencing was done on a sample of naive CD8+ T cells from PBMCs. The rearrangement joins TRBV29-1 to TRBJ2-7; no reliable D call. This clonotype was obtained from a man between 18 and 35 years old in good health. Some clones in this sample may be carry-over from other donors' samples. The CDR3 is CSVLEIRTSPSYEQYF. As DNA, the CDR3 is TGCAGCGTCTTGGAAATTCGAACGAGCCCCTCCTACGAGCAGTACTTC.